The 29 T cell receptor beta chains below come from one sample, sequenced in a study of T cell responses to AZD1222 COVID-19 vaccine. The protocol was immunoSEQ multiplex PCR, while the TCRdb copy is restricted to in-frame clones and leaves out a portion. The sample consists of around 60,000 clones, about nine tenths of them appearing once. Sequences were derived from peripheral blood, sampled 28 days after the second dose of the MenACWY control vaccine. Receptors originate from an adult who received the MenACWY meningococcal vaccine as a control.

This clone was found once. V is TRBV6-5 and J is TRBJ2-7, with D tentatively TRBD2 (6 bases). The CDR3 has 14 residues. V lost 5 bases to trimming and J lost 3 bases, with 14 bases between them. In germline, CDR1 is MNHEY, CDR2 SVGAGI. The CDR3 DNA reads TGTGCCAGCAGTAAAAACCCGGAGGGCTACGAGCAGTACTTC. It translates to CASSKNPEGYEQYF.

CDR3 DNA: TGTGCCAGCAGCATGCAGGGCGCTGGGGCCAACGTCCTGACTTTC. Translation gives CASSMQGAGANVLTF. This chain links TRBV7-9 with TRBJ2-6; D is possibly TRBD1 (5 bases). The V and J ends lost 5 bases and 2 bases respectively, with 10 bases between them. This CDR3 has 15 amino acids. Germline-derived CDR1 and CDR2 are SEHNR and FQNEAQ (reference sequence).

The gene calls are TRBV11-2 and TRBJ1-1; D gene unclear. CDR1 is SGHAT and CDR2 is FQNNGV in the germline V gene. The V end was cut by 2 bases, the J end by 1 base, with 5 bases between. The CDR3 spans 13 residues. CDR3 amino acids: CASSLLRNTEAFF. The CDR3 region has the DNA TGTGCCAGCAGCTTACTACGGAACACTGAAGCTTTCTTT.

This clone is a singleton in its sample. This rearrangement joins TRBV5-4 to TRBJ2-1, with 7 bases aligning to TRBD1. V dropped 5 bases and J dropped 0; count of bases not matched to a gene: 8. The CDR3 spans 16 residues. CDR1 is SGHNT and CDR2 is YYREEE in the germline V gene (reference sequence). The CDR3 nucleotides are TGTGCCAGCAGGCCCGGGACAGAGAGCTCCTACAATGAGCAGTTCTTC. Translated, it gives CASRPGTESSYNEQFF.

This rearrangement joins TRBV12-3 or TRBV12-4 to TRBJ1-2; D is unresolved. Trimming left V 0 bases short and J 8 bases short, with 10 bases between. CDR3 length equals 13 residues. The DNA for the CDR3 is TGTGCCAGCAGTTTAGCGGCTGGGGTGGGCTACACCTTC. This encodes CASSLAAGVGYTF.

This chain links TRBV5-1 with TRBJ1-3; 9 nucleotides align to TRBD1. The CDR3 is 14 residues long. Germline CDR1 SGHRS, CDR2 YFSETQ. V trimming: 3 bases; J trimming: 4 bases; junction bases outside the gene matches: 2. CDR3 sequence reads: CASSSGTGGNTIYF. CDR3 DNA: TGCGCCAGCAGCTCGGGGACAGGGGGAAACACCATATATTTT. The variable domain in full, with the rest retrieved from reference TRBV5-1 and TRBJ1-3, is KAGVTQTPRYLIKTRGQQVTLSCSPISGHRSVSWYQQTPGQGLQFLFEYFSETQRNKGNFPGRFSGRQFSNSRSEMNVSTLELGDSALYLCASSSGTGGNTIYFGEGSWLTVV.

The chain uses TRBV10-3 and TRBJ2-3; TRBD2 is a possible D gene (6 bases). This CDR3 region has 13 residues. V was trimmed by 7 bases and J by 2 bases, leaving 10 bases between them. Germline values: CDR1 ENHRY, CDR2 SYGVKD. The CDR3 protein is CAINRGFTDTQYF. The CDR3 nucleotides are TGTGCCATCAATCGGGGGTTCACAGATACGCAGTATTTT.

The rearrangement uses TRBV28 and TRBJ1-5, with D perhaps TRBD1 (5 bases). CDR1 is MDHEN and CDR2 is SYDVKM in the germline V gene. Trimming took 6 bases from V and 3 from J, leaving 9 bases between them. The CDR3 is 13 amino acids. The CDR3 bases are TGTGCCAGCAGGGGGGAAAACAATCAGCCCCAGCATTTT. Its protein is CASRGENNQPQHF.

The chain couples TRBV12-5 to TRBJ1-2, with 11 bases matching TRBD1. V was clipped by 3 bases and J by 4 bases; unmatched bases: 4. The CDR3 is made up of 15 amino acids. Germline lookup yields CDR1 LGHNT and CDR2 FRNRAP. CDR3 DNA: TGTGCTAGTGGTTTCCCGGACAGGGGGCTCTATGGCTACACCTTC. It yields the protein CASGFPDRGLYGYTF.

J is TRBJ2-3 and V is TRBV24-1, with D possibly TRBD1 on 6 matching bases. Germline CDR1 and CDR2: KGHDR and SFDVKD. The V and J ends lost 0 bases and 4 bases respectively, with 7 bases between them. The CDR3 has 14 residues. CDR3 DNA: TGTGCCACCAGTGATTTGGCAGGGGCAGATACGCAGTATTTT. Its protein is CATSDLAGADTQYF.

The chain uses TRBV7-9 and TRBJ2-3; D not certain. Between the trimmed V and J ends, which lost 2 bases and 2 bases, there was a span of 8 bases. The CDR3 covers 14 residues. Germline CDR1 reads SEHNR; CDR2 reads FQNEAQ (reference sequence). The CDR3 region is CASSLNQVTDTQYF. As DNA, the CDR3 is TGTGCCAGCAGCTTAAACCAGGTCACAGATACGCAGTATTTT.

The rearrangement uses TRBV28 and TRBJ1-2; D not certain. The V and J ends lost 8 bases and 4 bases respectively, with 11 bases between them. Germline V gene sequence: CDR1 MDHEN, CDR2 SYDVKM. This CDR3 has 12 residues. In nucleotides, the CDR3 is TGTGCCAGCGGAGGGCTCACCTATGGCTACACCTTC. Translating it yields CASGGLTYGYTF.

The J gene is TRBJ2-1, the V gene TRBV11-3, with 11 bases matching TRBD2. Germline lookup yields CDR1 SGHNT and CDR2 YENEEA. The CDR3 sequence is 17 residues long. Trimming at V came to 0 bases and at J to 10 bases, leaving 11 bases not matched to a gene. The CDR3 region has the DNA TGTGCCAGCAGCTTAGATCCGGCTAGCGGGAGGCCCAGCGAGCAGTTCTTC. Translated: CASSLDPASGRPSEQFF.

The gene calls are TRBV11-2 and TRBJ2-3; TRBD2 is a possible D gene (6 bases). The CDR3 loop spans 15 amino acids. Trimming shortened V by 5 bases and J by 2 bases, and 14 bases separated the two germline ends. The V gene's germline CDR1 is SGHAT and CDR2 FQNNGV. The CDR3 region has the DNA TGTGCCAGCAGCCAATCAGAACTAGCCACAGATACGCAGTATTTT. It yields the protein CASSQSELATDTQYF.

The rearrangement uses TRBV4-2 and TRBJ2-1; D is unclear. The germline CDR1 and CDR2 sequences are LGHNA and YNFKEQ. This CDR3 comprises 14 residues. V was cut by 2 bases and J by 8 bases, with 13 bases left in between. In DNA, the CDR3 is TGTGCCAGCAGCCAATCCCCCCAGGAAGATGAGCAGTTCTTC. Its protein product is CASSQSPQEDEQFF.

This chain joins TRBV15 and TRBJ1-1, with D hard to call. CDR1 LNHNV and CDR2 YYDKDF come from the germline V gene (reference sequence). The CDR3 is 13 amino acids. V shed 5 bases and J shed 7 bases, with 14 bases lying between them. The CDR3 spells CATSGRGLGEAFF. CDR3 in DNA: TGTGCCACCAGCGGCCGAGGGTTAGGTGAAGCTTTCTTT. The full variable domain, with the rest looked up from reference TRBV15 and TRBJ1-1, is DAMVIQNPRYQVTQFGKPVTLSCSQTLNHNVMYWYQQKSSQAPKLLFHYYDKDFNNEADTPDNFQSRRPNTSFCFLDIRSPGLGDTAMYLCATSGRGLGEAFFGQGTRLTVV.

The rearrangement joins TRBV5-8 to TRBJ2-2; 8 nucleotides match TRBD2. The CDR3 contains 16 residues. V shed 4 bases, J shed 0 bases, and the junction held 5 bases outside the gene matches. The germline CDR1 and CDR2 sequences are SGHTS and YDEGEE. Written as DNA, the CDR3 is TGTGCCAGCAGCCTCCGGGGGGGACCGAACACCGGGGAGCTGTTTTTT. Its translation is CASSLRGGPNTGELFF.

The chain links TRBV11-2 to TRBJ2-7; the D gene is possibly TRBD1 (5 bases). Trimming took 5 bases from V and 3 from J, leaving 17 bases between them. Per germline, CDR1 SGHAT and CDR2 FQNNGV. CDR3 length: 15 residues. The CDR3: CASSGAAGIGYEQYF. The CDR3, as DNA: TGTGCCAGCAGCGGAGCAGCAGGGATTGGCTACGAGCAGTACTTC. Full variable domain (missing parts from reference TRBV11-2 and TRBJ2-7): EAGVAQSPRYKIIEKRQSVAFWCNPISGHATLYWYQQILGQGPKLLIQFQNNGVVDDSQLPKDRFSAERLKGVDSTLKIQPAKLEDSAVYLCASSGAAGIGYEQYFGPGTRLTVT.

The CDR3 sequence: CSAHRVSWNEAFF. CDR3 bases: TGCAGCGCCCACAGGGTCTCATGGAATGAAGCTTTCTTT. The V gene is TRBV29-1, the J gene TRBJ1-1; the D gene is possibly TRBD1 (6 bases). The CDR3 totals 13 residues. The ends were cut back, 7 bases at V and 7 bases at J, with 19 bases in the middle. Germline values: CDR1 SQVTM, CDR2 ANQGSEA.

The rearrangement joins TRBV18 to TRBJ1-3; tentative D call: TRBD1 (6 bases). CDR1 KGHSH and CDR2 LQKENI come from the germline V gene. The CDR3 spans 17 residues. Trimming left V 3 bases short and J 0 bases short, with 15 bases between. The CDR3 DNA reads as TGTGCCAGCTCACCCCTCACAGGGTTGTTCTCTGGAAACACCATATATTTT. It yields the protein CASSPLTGLFSGNTIYF.

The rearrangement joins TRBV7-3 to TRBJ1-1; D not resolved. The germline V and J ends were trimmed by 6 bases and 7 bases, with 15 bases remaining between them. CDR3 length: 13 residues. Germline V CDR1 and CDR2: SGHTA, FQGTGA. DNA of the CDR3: TGTGCCAGCAGTCTAGGGAGCCAAGGTGAAGCTTTCTTT. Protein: CASSLGSQGEAFF.

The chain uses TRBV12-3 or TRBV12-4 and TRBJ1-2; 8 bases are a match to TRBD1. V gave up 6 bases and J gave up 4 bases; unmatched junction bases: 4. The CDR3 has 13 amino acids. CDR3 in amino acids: CASRPTGGYGYTF. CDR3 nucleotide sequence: TGTGCCAGCAGGCCCACAGGGGGCTATGGCTACACCTTC.

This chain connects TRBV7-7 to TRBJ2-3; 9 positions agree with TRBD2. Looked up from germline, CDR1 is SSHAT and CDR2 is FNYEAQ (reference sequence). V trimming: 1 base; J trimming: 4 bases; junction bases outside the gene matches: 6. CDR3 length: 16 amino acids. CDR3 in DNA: TGTGCCAGCAGCTTAGGTAGCGGGAGCACGCCAGATACGCAGTATTTT. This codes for CASSLGSGSTPDTQYF. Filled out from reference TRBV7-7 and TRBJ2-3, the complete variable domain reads GAGVSQSPRYKVTKRGQDVTLRCDPISSHATLYWYQQALGQGPEFLTYFNYEAQPDKSGLPSDRFSAERPEGSISTLTIQRTEQRDSAMYRCASSLGSGSTPDTQYFGPGTRLTVL.

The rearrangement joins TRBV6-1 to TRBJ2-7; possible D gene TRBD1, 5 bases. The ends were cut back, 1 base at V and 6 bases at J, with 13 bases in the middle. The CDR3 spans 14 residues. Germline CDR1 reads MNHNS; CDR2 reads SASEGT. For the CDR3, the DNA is TGTGCCAGCAGTGAAGGGGGCGCGGTAGGCGAGCAGTACTTC. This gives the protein CASSEGGAVGEQYF.

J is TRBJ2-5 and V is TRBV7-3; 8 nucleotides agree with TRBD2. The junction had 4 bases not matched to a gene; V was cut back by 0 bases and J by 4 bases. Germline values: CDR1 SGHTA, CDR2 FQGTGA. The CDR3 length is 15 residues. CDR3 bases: TGTGCCAGCAGCTTAACCAGCGGGAGTTCAGAGACCCAGTACTTC. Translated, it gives CASSLTSGSSETQYF.

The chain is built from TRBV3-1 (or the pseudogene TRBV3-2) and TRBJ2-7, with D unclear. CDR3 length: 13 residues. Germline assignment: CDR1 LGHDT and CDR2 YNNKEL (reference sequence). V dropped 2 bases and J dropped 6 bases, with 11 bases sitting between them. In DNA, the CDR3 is TGTGCCAGCAGCCAAAACACTAAACGCGAGCAGTACTTC. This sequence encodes CASSQNTKREQYF.

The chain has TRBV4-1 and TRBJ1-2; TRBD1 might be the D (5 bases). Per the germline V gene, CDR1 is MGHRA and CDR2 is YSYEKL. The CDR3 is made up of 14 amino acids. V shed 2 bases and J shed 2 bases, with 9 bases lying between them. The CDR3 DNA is TGCGCCAGCAGCCAAAGCCGGGACAACTATGGCTACACCTTC. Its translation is CASSQSRDNYGYTF.

CDR3 in amino acids: CASSYFRRSNRGDYEQYF. In DNA form, the CDR3 reads TGTGCCAGCAGTTATTTCCGCCGTTCGAACAGGGGCGACTACGAGCAGTACTTC. The chain links TRBV6-2 or TRBV6-3 to TRBJ2-7, with 7 bases aligning to TRBD1. V shed 3 bases and J 3 bases; nucleotides not matched to a gene: 17. Germline V gene sequence: CDR1 MNHEY, CDR2 SVGEGT. The CDR3 covers 18 residues.

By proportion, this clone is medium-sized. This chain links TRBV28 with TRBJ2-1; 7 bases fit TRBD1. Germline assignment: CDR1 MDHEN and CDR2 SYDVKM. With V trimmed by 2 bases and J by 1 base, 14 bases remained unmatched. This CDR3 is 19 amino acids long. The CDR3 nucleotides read TGTGCCAGCAGTTTAAAGAGGACAGGCCGCATGCCTTCCTACAATGAGCAGTTCTTC. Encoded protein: CASSLKRTGRMPSYNEQFF.